A selection of T cell receptor beta chains follows, all from one sample in a study of molecular identifiers for immune sequencing clone quantification. TCRdb passed the PCR reads through MiXCR, listing each CDR3 protein once. The data contain hundreds of thousands of distinct CDR3 sequences, 25% of them singletons. Material: naive CD8+ T cells from blood, with Jurkat cell RNA spiked in. The receptors originated from a human donor in good health. Some libraries in this study had Jurkat cell RNA spiked in. CDR3s include the opening cysteine and the closing phenylalanine or tryptophan. The D gene is left open where the match is weak. Size is omitted from some rows. Given values are once, few, many or a class for expanded clones.

j_call clone_size d_call v_call cdr3_nt cdr3_aa
TRBJ2-7 few NA TRBV9 TGTGCCAGCAGCGTAGCCAGGGACTCCTACGAGCAGTACTTC CASSVARDSYEQYF
TRBJ2-3 many TRBD1 TRBV2 TGTGCCAGCAGTGGGACAGGGGGAAGCACAGATACGCAGTATTTT CASSGTGGSTDTQYF
TRBJ2-6 NA NA TRBV7-9 TGTGCCAGCTTGGGGGCCGGAGGGGCCAACGTCCTGACTTTC CASLGAGGANVLTF
TRBJ1-5 NA NA TRBV27 TGTGCCAGCAGTTCCCCCATGAGTCCCCAGCATTTT CASSSPMSPQHF
TRBJ2-3 NA TRBD2 TRBV9 TGTGCCAGCAGCGTAGAACAGACTAGCTTTTCCCGGAGCACAGATACGCAGTATTTT CASSVEQTSFSRSTDTQYF
TRBJ2-1 few NA TRBV6-6 TGTGCCAGCAGGCATGGGAACAATGAGCAGTTCTTC CASRHGNNEQFF
TRBJ1-2 once NA TRBV9 TGTGCCAGCAGCGGAACCCAACCAAGCATTAACTATGGCTACGCCTTC CASSGTQPSINYGYAF
TRBJ2-3 few TRBD1 TRBV7-9 TGTGCCAGCAGCTTAATCCCGGGACAGGGGGTTTCCTCAGATACGCAGTATTTT CASSLIPGQGVSSDTQYF
TRBJ1-1 few TRBD1 TRBV15 TGTGCCACCAGCCTAAGGGGGCTGACTGAAGCTTTCTTT CATSLRGLTEAFF
TRBJ1-1 NA NA TRBV13 TGTGCCAGCAGCAGCTGGGACCGGAGGACTGAAGCTTTCTTT CASSSWDRRTEAFF
TRBJ1-5 NA TRBD1 TRBV5-6 TGTGCCAGCAGCTTGCGCCAGGGGGCCTATCAGCCCCAGCATTTT CASSLRQGAYQPQHF
TRBJ2-5 NA NA TRBV2 TGTGCCAGCATTGGTGTGGCGGGGGCGTACCAAGAGACCCAGAACTTC CASIGVAGAYQETQNF
TRBJ2-7 many TRBD2 TRBV20-1 TGCAGTGCTAGAGCTTTGCGGGGGACCTACGAGCAGTACTTC CSARALRGTYEQYF
TRBJ2-7 NA NA TRBV19 TGTGCCAGTTCGAACAGGGGCGGGACCTACGAGCAGTACTTC CASSNRGGTYEQYF
TRBJ2-2 NA TRBD1 TRBV4-1 TGCGCCAGCAGCCTGGACAGGTTGAGAGGGTCCGGGGAGCTGTTTTTT CASSLDRLRGSGELFF
TRBJ2-7 NA TRBD2 TRBV29-1 TGCAGCGTTGAAGGGGCTAGCGGTATCCCCTACGAGCAGTACTTC CSVEGASGIPYEQYF
TRBJ1-5 many NA TRBV27 TGTGCCAGCAGTTATTCCGCGGGGAACAATCAGCCCCAGCATTTT CASSYSAGNNQPQHF
TRBJ1-3 NA NA TRBV9 TGTGCCAGCAGCGACGCTGGAAACACCATATATTTT CASSDAGNTIYF
TRBJ2-7 many NA TRBV20-1 TGCAGTGCTAGGTCTCGGGAGACGTACGAGCAGTACTTC CSARSRETYEQYF
TRBJ2-7 NA NA TRBV12-3/TRBV12-4 TGTGCCAGCAGCTCAGATTGGACTTACGAGCAGTACTTC CASSSDWTYEQYF
TRBJ2-5 many NA TRBV15 TGTGCCACCAGCAGAGTTGCCGGAGCACAAGAGACCCAGTACTTC CATSRVAGAQETQYF
TRBJ2-5 few NA TRBV2 TGTGCCAGCGGAACGGGGGCCCAAGAGACCCAGTACTTC CASGTGAQETQYF
TRBJ2-3 many NA TRBV7-9 TGTGCCAGCAGACCCCAGAAAGGGACCGGCCCGTTTGATACGCAGTATTTT CASRPQKGTGPFDTQYF
TRBJ2-3 NA TRBD2 TRBV4-1 TGCGCCAGCAGCCAACCACAAGGACTAGCGGGGGGCACAGATACGCAGTATTTT CASSQPQGLAGGTDTQYF
TRBJ1-4 NA NA TRBV7-9 TGTGCCAGCAGCTTAAGACAGGCCGGGGAAAAACTGGTTTTT CASSLRQAGEKLVF
TRBJ2-7 once NA TRBV6-5 TGTGCCAGCAGGCCAGGGGCGATGTTCGAGCAGTACTTC CASRPGAMFEQYF
TRBJ1-5 many NA TRBV7-9 TGTGCCAGCAGCTTAGGGGGCACTGGCAATCAGCCCCAGCATTTT CASSLGGTGNQPQHF
TRBJ2-3 many TRBD2 TRBV28 TGTGCCAGCAGTGGCAGGGGGGGGACTAGCGGGACCTTATTGGATACGCAGTATTTT CASSGRGGTSGTLLDTQYF
TRBJ1-6 NA NA TRBV6-2/TRBV6-3 TGTGCCAGCAGTTACTCGTTTGGGTCACCCCTCCACTTT CASSYSFGSPLHF
TRBJ2-1 NA NA TRBV7-9 TGTGCCAGCAGCTTAGAACGGCAGAGCAATGAGCAGTTCTTC CASSLERQSNEQFF
TRBJ1-1 many NA TRBV7-9 TGTGCCAGCAGCCCCAGGGATCGGACTGAAGCTTTCTTT CASSPRDRTEAFF
TRBJ2-1 NA TRBD2 TRBV7-6 TGTGCCAGCTGCTCCCGGGGGACTAGCGGGGGGAAGAAGTCCTACAATGAGCAGTTCTTC CASCSRGTSGGKKSYNEQFF
TRBJ2-3 many NA TRBV5-5 TGTGCCAGCAGCTTGGAAGGGACGGGGGCAGATACGCAGTATTTT CASSLEGTGADTQYF
TRBJ2-3 many NA TRBV30 TGTGCCTGGAGTCCCCAGTGGGACAGCACAGATACGCAGTATTTT CAWSPQWDSTDTQYF
TRBJ2-7 few NA TRBV12-3/TRBV12-4 TGTGCCAGCAGTTTAGAACAGAAACACTACGAGCAGTACTTC CASSLEQKHYEQYF
TRBJ2-7 few NA TRBV20-1 TGCAGTGCTAGAGATTTAGGGAGGCCGATCTACGAGCAGTACTTC CSARDLGRPIYEQYF
TRBJ1-2 NA NA TRBV29-1 TGCAGCGTCGTTGGGGACGGAGAGACTTATGGCTACGCCTTC CSVVGDGETYGYAF
TRBJ2-7 few TRBD1 TRBV7-9 TGTGCCAGCAGCCTCGGACAGGGTAGATCCTCCTACGAGCAGTACTTC CASSLGQGRSSYEQYF
TRBJ2-7 NA TRBD2 TRBV4-2 TGTGCCAGCAGCCAAGTGACGACTAGCGCCTACGAGCAGTACTTC CASSQVTTSAYEQYF
TRBJ2-3 few TRBD2 TRBV16 TGTGCCAGCAGCCATCCCTACCGGACTAGCGGGGGGGGAGATACGCAGTATTTT CASSHPYRTSGGGDTQYF
TRBJ1-1 many NA TRBV12-3/TRBV12-4 TGTGCCAGCAAAAATCGCGACACTGAAGCTTTCTTT CASKNRDTEAFF
TRBJ1-1 few NA TRBV30 TGTACCTGCACTAGCACTGAAGCTTTCTTT CTCTSTEAFF
TRBJ2-3 NA TRBD1 TRBV11-3 TGTGCCAGCAGCCAGCTGGACAGGGGTAAGGAAGATACGCAGTATTTT CASSQLDRGKEDTQYF
TRBJ1-3 many NA TRBV20-1 TGCAGTGCTAGGAACAGCTCTGGAAACACCATATATTTT CSARNSSGNTIYF
TRBJ1-1 many TRBD1 TRBV30 TGTGCCTGGATGGGGACAGGGCTAGTATTCACTGAAGCTTTCTTT CAWMGTGLVFTEAFF
TRBJ1-2 many NA TRBV12-3/TRBV12-4 TGTGCCAGCAGTTCTTCAGGGTCCGCGTATTATGGCTACACCTTC CASSSSGSAYYGYTF